This T cell receptor beta chain is from a study of post-analysis software for immune sequencing data. Across the study: Relapsing-remitting, secondary progressive and progressive-relapsing multiple sclerosis were all included among the disease courses. The study's findings and limits: Elevated frequency relative to controls characterized 4 or 5 TRBV segments in patients, TRBV5-6, TRBV5-1 and TRBV20-1 among them. Multiple sclerosis was associated with a significant reduction in normalized Chao1 diversity relative to controls. Samples from a shared batch, those prepared together, strongly co-clustered by F measure.

Unique molecular identifiers had been added to the TCR beta cDNA libraries. Yield was 500,000 or so cDNA molecules from about 0.94 to 9.7 million T cells. TCRdb analysed the PCR reads with MiXCR anew, one entry per CDR3 protein. The sample has roughly 800,000 distinct CDR3 sequences, about 27% seen once. On this clonotype itself: The antigen is undetermined.

The CDR3 covers 11 residues. The V end lost 3 bases, the J end lost 9 bases, and 8 bases lay between the germline ends. The sequence came from a girl between 5 and 17 years old with multiple sclerosis. The sequenced sample consisted of blood. The chain combines TRBV12-3 or TRBV12-4 with TRBJ1-1; D not resolved. The CDR3, as DNA: TGTGCCAGCAGTTTGGTCCACAAAGCTTTCTTT. It translates to CASSLVHKAFF.